A selection of T cell receptor beta chains follows, all from one sample in a study of cytomegalovirus exposure and HLA in healthy donors. Measured with immunoSEQ multiplex PCR; TCRdb has only the in-frame clones, and not every one. The repertoire consists of roughly 120,000 clones, with 65% to 75% occurring once and the leading ten covering 4% to 5%. Sequencing used PBMCs. The receptors were gathered from a woman aged 50 to 60 in good health and CMV-seropositive. Each CDR3 is given with its conserved first and last residue. D genes are given only for firm matches. Not every row has a clone size; where given, it reads once, few, many or a size class.

size: few
D: NA
V: TRBV4-3
J: TRBJ1-4
CDR3: CASSQEGASVNEKLFF
DNA: TGCGCCAGCAGCCAAGAGGGAGCCAGTGTTAATGAAAAACTGTTTTTT

size: NA
D: TRBD1
V: TRBV7-9
J: TRBJ1-5
CDR3: CASSFGTGYQPQHF
DNA: TGTGCCAGCAGCTTCGGGACAGGATATCAGCCCCAGCATTTT

size: NA
D: NA
V: TRBV7-2
J: TRBJ2-5
CDR3: CASSLELQETQYF
DNA: TGTGCCAGCAGCTTAGAACTTCAAGAGACCCAGTACTTC

size: NA
D: NA
V: TRBV29-1
J: TRBJ2-7
CDR3: CSVVTGPYEQYF
DNA: TGCAGCGTTGTGACAGGTCCCTACGAGCAGTACTTC

size: NA
D: TRBD1
V: TRBV6-5
J: TRBJ2-4
CDR3: CASSSRDSYKNIQYF
DNA: TGTGCCAGCAGTTCCCGGGACAGCTACAAAAACATTCAGTACTTC

size: NA
D: TRBD2
V: TRBV19
J: TRBJ2-6
CDR3: CASTPRAGGSGANVLTF
DNA: TGTGCCAGTACCCCCCGAGCGGGGGGTTCTGGGGCCAACGTCCTGACTTTC

size: NA
D: TRBD2
V: TRBV4-2
J: TRBJ2-5
CDR3: CASSSERAGGPEQETQYF
DNA: TGTGCCAGCAGCTCCGAAAGGGCGGGGGGGCCCGAACAAGAGACCCAGTACTTC

size: once
D: TRBD1
V: TRBV7-9
J: TRBJ1-1
CDR3: CASSLGLGAGGRGTEAFF
DNA: TGTGCCAGCAGCTTAGGGCTTGGGGCAGGGGGACGGGGCACTGAAGCTTTCTTT

size: NA
D: TRBD2
V: TRBV2
J: TRBJ2-3
CDR3: CASSGLAGTDTQYF
DNA: TGTGCCAGCAGTGGACTAGCGGGGACAGATACGCAGTATTTT

size: few
D: TRBD1
V: TRBV5-1
J: TRBJ2-5
CDR3: CASSLAAGGIETQYF
DNA: TGCGCCAGCAGCTTGGCCGCAGGGGGCATAGAGACCCAGTACTTC

size: NA
D: TRBD2
V: TRBV5-6
J: TRBJ2-2
CDR3: CASSLSGGQGTGELFF
DNA: TGTGCCAGCAGCTTGTCGGGGGGGCAGGGCACCGGGGAGCTGTTTTTT

size: NA
D: NA
V: TRBV5-6
J: TRBJ2-5
CDR3: CASTFGETQYF
DNA: TGTGCCAGCACCTTCGGGGAGACCCAGTACTTC

size: NA
D: NA
V: TRBV5-4
J: TRBJ2-1
CDR3: CASSYTHDEQFF
DNA: TGTGCCAGCAGCTATACTCACGATGAGCAGTTCTTC

size: NA
D: TRBD1
V: TRBV6-5
J: TRBJ2-7
CDR3: CASSGGTGDEQYF
DNA: TGTGCCAGCAGTGGGGGGACAGGTGACGAGCAGTACTTC

size: NA
D: NA
V: TRBV11-2
J: TRBJ2-3
CDR3: CASSLGAVSADTQYF
DNA: TGTGCCAGCAGCTTAGGAGCGGTTAGCGCAGATACGCAGTATTTT

size: NA
D: NA
V: TRBV30
J: TRBJ1-3
CDR3: CAGSGVSGNTIYF
DNA: TGTGCCGGATCAGGGGTCTCTGGAAACACCATATATTTT

size: NA
D: TRBD1
V: TRBV18
J: TRBJ2-1
CDR3: CASSPTGDSDEQFF
DNA: TGTGCCAGCTCACCAACAGGGGATTCGGATGAGCAGTTCTTC

size: few
D: TRBD1
V: TRBV28
J: TRBJ1-2
CDR3: CASSSPAGQGIVYGYTF
DNA: TGTGCCAGCAGTTCCCCCGCGGGACAGGGTATCGTCTATGGCTACACCTTC